This TCR beta chain was sequenced during a study of blood T cell repertoires in COVID-19. Whole-study context: T cells, B-cell-depleted T cells, or PBMCs provided the cDNA or gDNA that served as material.

CDR3 size: 16 residues. Losses at the gene ends were 4 bases for V and 1 base for J; bases not matched to a gene: 5. Germline CDR1 and CDR2: SGHRS and YFSETQ. The cohort comprised adults aged about 18 to 90 years residing in about two dozen US areas. Assay: immunoSEQ multiplex PCR; the TCRdb copy retains only in-frame clones and omits some. This sample carries some 490,000 clones, approximately 90% of them seen once, and the ten largest clones take approximately 8%. This sequence was found in a woman in her sixties or seventies who had recovered from COVID-19. Sample: PBMCs or T cells enriched from blood (not recorded which). The chain uses TRBV5-1 and TRBJ2-3, with 11 bases lining up with TRBD1. The chain's CDR3 is CASSGGQGDRTDTQYF. The CDR3 bases are TGCGCCAGCAGCGGGGGACAGGGGGACCGCACAGATACGCAGTATTTT.